Shown below are 20 T cell receptor beta chains from a single sample sequenced in a study of shared clonotypes between healthy human individuals. Measured with immunoSEQ multiplex PCR; TCRdb has only the in-frame clones, and not every one. The table has approximately 720,000 clones, around 72% seen once. Source material: memory CD4+ T cells sorted from blood. Regarding subset: CD45RA-negative fraction. These receptors all come from a woman between 25 and 40 years old in good health.

V gene TRBV29-1 combines with J gene TRBJ2-3, with D uncertain. The V and J ends lost 5 bases and 0 bases respectively, with 12 bases between them. This CDR3 has 14 amino acids. Germline V gives CDR1 SQVTM, CDR2 ANQGSEA. CDR3 DNA sequence: TGCAGCGTTAGAGGTAGACCTAGCACAGATACGCAGTATTTT. Its protein is CSVRGRPSTDTQYF.

The chain is built from TRBV30 and TRBJ2-7, with D unresolved. From germline, CDR1 is GTSNPN and CDR2 SVGIG (reference sequence). This CDR3 is 13 amino acids long. The V gene lost 3 bases and the J gene lost 6 bases, with 15 bases spanning the gap. Written as DNA, the CDR3 is TGTGCCTGGAGCCCCGGGCCCCCGATCGAGCAGTACTTC. Translating it yields CAWSPGPPIEQYF.

This CDR3 reads CASSRPGGSGGTDTQYF. CDR3 nucleotide sequence: TGTGCCAGCAGCCGCCCGGGGGGTAGCGGGGGGACAGATACGCAGTATTTT. J is TRBJ2-3 and V is TRBV4-2; 10 bases are a match to TRBD2. The V gene end was trimmed by 4 bases and the J gene end by 3 bases; junction bases not matched to a gene: 10. Germline CDR1 and CDR2: LGHNA and YNFKEQ. The CDR3 spans 17 residues.

This chain links TRBV7-9 with TRBJ2-1; 10 bases line up with TRBD2. Losses at the gene ends were 5 bases for V and 7 bases for J; bases not matched to a gene: 8. The CDR3 loop spans 15 amino acids. Germline lookup yields CDR1 SEHNR and CDR2 FQNEAQ (reference sequence). The CDR3 coding sequence is TGTGCCAGCAGCATCGGATATAGCGGGAGGAATGAGCAGTTCTTC. It is translated as CASSIGYSGRNEQFF.

This clone has more than one count but fewer than ten. The J gene is TRBJ2-7, the V gene TRBV11-2; weak D call: TRBD1 (6 bases). V was shortened by 5 bases and J by 4 bases, with 18 bases between the two germline ends. This CDR3 spans 15 amino acids. Germline CDR1 is SGHAT and CDR2 is FQNNGV. The CDR3 sequence: CASSPTQGFAYEQYF. The CDR3 DNA is TGTGCCAGCAGCCCAACACAGGGATTCGCTTACGAGCAGTACTTC.

This sequence joins TRBV5-1 and TRBJ1-4, with D maybe TRBD1 (5 bases). CDR3 length equals 13 residues. Germline V gene lookup returns CDR1 SGHRS and CDR2 YFSETQ. Trimming removed 5 bases from V and 8 bases from J, with 13 bases in between. In DNA form, the CDR3 reads TGCGCCAGCAGACCGGGGCCGAGGGAAAAACTGTTTTTT. It is translated as CASRPGPREKLFF.

V usage is TRBV30 and J usage is TRBJ1-1; D is unresolved. CDR3 length: 13 amino acids. In germline, CDR1 is GTSNPN, CDR2 SVGIG (reference sequence). Trimming took off 2 bases at V and 5 bases at J, with 12 bases between the two ends. The CDR3, as DNA: TGTGCCTGGAGTCCCGCGTCGGTGACTGAAGCTTTCTTT. Translation gives CAWSPASVTEAFF.

The chain recombines TRBV5-1 with TRBJ2-5, with 7 bases lining up with TRBD2. The CDR3 runs to 14 residues. The germline V gene encodes CDR1 SGHRS and CDR2 YFSETQ. The trim removed 0 bases at V and 7 bases at J, leaving 6 bases unmatched. The CDR3, as DNA: TGCGCCAGCAGCTTGGAGCGGGATCGCGGGACCCAGTACTTC. It translates to CASSLERDRGTQYF.

V gene TRBV28 combines with J gene TRBJ2-3, with D possibly matching TRBD2 (6 bases). Germline values: CDR1 MDHEN, CDR2 SYDVKM. The CDR3 sequence is 16 residues long. With 4 bases removed from V and 3 bases from J, the gap between germline ends came to 17 bases. The DNA of the CDR3 is TGTGCCAGCAGTTCGCCCATCCCGGGACTGACAGATACGCAGTATTTT. It translates to CASSSPIPGLTDTQYF.

Regarding this clone: This may be a read error, as it is one base from a much larger clone. The chain has TRBV7-2 and TRBJ1-1; D uncertain. Trimming cost V 4 bases and J 0 bases, with 6 bases left between them. The length of the CDR3 is 13 residues. The germline V gene encodes CDR1 SGHTA and CDR2 FQGNSA. CDR3 sequence reads: CASSSEMNTEAFF. CDR3 DNA: TGTGCCAGCAGCTCAGAAATGAACACTGAAGCTTTCTTT.

As for this clone: Other DNA variants within this sample encode the same CDR3. The chain recombines TRBV18 with TRBJ1-1; 7 bases agree with TRBD1. V shed 3 bases and J 0 bases; nucleotides not matched to a gene: 4. The CDR3 loop spans 15 amino acids. Germline V gives CDR1 KGHSH, CDR2 LQKENI. CDR3 coding DNA: TGTGCCAGCTCACCGGCGACAGGGCTGAACACTGAAGCTTTCTTT. Translation gives CASSPATGLNTEAFF.

This chain links TRBV21-1 with TRBJ2-1; the tabulated D call, TRBD1, remains unverified against the DNA. TRBV21-1 is a pseudogene locus. The CDR3 is 16 amino acids. CDR3 amino acids: CASYEVAGQRYNEQFF. The CDR3, as DNA: TGTGCCAGCTACGAGGTAGCCGGACAGAGGTACAATGAGCAGTTCTTC.

The rearrangement links TRBV27 to TRBJ2-7; no clear D gene. The V end lost 4 bases, the J end lost 6 bases, and 13 bases lay between the germline ends. The CDR3 has 13 amino acids. In germline, CDR1 is MNHEY, CDR2 SMNVEV (reference sequence). Here the CDR3 reads CASSSYSLSEQYF. CDR3 bases: TGTGCCAGCAGTTCCTACTCTTTATCCGAGCAGTACTTC.

The genes are TRBV9 and TRBJ2-2; TRBD1 agrees at 7 bases. Germline CDR1 is SGDLS and CDR2 is YYNGEE. The ends lost 3 bases at V and 5 bases at J; junction bases unmatched: 13. The CDR3 covers 17 residues. The CDR3 region is CASSDSRTGAITGELFF. Here the CDR3 DNA reads TGTGCCAGCAGCGACTCACGAACAGGGGCAATAACCGGGGAGCTGTTTTTT.

This clone was seen at least ten times. J is TRBJ1-5 and V is TRBV6-6; D is undetermined. The V end was cut by 0 bases, the J end by 3 bases, with 6 bases between. Germline CDR1 MNHNY, CDR2 SVGAGI (reference sequence). The CDR3 covers 14 residues. CDR3 loop: CASSYSASNQPQHF. CDR3 in DNA: TGTGCCAGCAGTTACTCTGCGTCCAATCAGCCCCAGCATTTT.

V usage is TRBV7-2 and J usage is TRBJ2-3, with D possibly TRBD1 on 6 matching bases. V lost 4 bases and J lost 0, with 14 bases in between. The CDR3 sequence is 16 residues long. CDR1 and CDR2 from the germline V gene are SGHTA and FQGNSA. The DNA of the CDR3 is TGTGCCAGCAGCTCCGATAGGGGGTCTAGCACAGATACGCAGTATTTT. Translated: CASSSDRGSSTDTQYF. The full variable domain, with the rest looked up from reference TRBV7-2 and TRBJ2-3, is GAGVSQSPSNKVTEKGKDVELRCDPISGHTALYWYRQSLGQGLEFLIYFQGNSAPDKSGLPSDRFSAERTGGSVSTLTIQRTQQEDSAVYLCASSSDRGSSTDTQYFGPGTRLTVL.

V usage is TRBV27 and J usage is TRBJ2-7, with a weak D call TRBD2 (6 bases). This CDR3 region has 15 residues. CDR1 is MNHEY, CDR2 SMNVEV, per germline (reference sequence). V was pared by 6 bases and J by 3 bases, with 18 bases between. CDR3 protein: CASRSHGDSNYEQYF. The CDR3, as DNA: TGTGCCAGCAGAAGCCACGGGGACTCAAACTACGAGCAGTACTTC.

The CDR3 sequence: CASSPPGGSPQYYGYTF. The CDR3 DNA is TGTGCCAGCTCACCACCGGGGGGCTCTCCCCAGTACTATGGCTACACCTTC. The rearrangement uses TRBV18 and TRBJ1-2, with D maybe TRBD1 (6 bases). Trimming removed 0 bases at V and 3 bases at J, with 17 bases between. The CDR3 is 17 amino acids. CDR1 and CDR2 (germline): KGHSH, LQKENI. The full variable domain, in which reference TRBV18 and TRBJ1-2 provide the parts outside the CDR3, is NAGVMQNPRHLVRRRGQEARLRCSPMKGHSHVYWYRQLPEEGLKFMVYLQKENIIDESGMPKERFSAEFPKEGPSILRIQQVVRGDSAAYFCASSPPGGSPQYYGYTFGSGTRLTVV.

In the case of this clone: Possible read error: a much larger clone is one base away. In the same sample, other DNA sequences code for this CDR3. V and J are TRBV6-5 and TRBJ1-5, with TRBD1 matching over 9 bases. The J segment lost 2 bases and the V segment lost 5 bases, leaving 1 base of the junction unmatched. The CDR3 is 14 residues long. CDR1 is MNHEY, CDR2 SVGAGI, per germline. CDR3 nucleotide sequence: TGTGCCAGCAGTAGGACAGGGGGCAATCAGCCCCAGCATTTT. The encoded protein is CASSRTGGNQPQHF.

V and J are TRBV6-1 and TRBJ1-2; D might be TRBD1 (6 bases). The CDR3 has 14 residues. The V gene lost 6 bases and the J gene lost 2 bases, with 13 bases spanning the gap. Looked up from germline, CDR1 is MNHNS and CDR2 is SASEGT. Here the CDR3 reads CASRMTGFNYGYTF. CDR3 sequence (DNA): TGTGCCAGCAGGATGACAGGTTTCAACTATGGCTACACCTTC.